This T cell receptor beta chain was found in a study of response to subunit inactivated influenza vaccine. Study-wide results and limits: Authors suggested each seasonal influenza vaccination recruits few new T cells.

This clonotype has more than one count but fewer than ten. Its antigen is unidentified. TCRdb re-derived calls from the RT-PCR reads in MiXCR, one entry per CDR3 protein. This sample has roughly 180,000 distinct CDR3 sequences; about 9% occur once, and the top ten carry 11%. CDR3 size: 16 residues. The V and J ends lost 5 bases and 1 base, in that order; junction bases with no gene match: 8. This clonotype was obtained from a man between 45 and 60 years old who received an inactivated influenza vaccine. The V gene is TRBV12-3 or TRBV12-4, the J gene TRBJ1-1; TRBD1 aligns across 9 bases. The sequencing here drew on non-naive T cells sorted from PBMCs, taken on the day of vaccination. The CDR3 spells CASSPGQGRGNTEAFF. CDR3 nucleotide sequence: TGTGCCAGCAGTCCAGGACAGGGGAGGGGGAACACTGAAGCTTTCTTT.